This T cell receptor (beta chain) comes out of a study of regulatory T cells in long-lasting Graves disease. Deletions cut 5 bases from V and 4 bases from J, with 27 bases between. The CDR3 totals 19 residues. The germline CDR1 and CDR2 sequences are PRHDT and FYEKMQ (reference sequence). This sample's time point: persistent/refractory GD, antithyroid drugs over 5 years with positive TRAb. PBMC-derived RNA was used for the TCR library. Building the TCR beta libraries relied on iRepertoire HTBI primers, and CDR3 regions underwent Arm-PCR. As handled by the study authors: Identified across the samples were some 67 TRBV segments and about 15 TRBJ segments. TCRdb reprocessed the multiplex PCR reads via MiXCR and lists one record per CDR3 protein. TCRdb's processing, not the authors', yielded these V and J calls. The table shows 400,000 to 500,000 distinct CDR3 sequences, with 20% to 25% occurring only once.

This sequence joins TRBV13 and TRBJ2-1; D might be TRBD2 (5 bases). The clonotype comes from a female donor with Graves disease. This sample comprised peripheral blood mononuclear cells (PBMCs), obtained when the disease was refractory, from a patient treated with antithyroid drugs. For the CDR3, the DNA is TGTGCCAGCAGCAGTACTTCCCCTCTGAGGGATGGCGATTACAATGAGCAGTTCTTC. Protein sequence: CASSSTSPLRDGDYNEQFF.